What follows is one T cell receptor beta chain and its context. Treatment given: about 20 received Ad26.COV2.S at low or high dose, single or two shots; roughly 5 received placebo; per-sample allocation not given. Repertoires come from day 63 after the first vaccine or placebo injection. The method was immunoSEQ multiplex PCR; TCRdb's version includes in-frame clones alone and lacks a portion of them. The table records some 350,000 clones, roughly 90% of them present only once. Germline-derived CDR1 and CDR2 are LGHNT and FRNRAP. CDR3 length equals 18 residues. Trimming removed 4 bases from V and 4 bases from J, with 26 bases in between. The data derive from a study of Ad26.COV2.S vaccination and SARS-CoV-2 variants.

This rearrangement joins TRBV12-5 to TRBJ2-7, with D possibly being TRBD1 (5 bases). The sequence was collected from a person between 18 and 65 years old who received the Ad26.COV2.S COVID-19 vaccine or a placebo. Sequenced here: peripheral blood, sampled in a trial of Ad26.COV2.S vaccine versus placebo. The CDR3 coding sequence is TGTGCTAGTGGTTCAACCTCCGTCTATAAGGGGAACCTATACGAGCAGTACTTC. It encodes CASGSTSVYKGNLYEQYF. Full variable domain (rest looked up from reference TRBV12-5 and TRBJ2-7): DARVTQTPRHKVTEMGQEVTMRCQPILGHNTVFWYRQTMMQGLELLAYFRNRAPLDDSGMPKDRFSAEMPDATLATLKIQPSEPRDSAVYFCASGSTSVYKGNLYEQYFGPGTRLTVT.